These 23 T cell receptor beta chains share one sample of origin, sequenced in a study of cytomegalovirus exposure and HLA in healthy donors. Both 60 Vbeta primers and 13 Jbeta primers went into the PCR. Repertoires were generated with immunoSEQ multiplex PCR, while TCRdb's copy carries only in-frame clones and drops some. The table includes roughly 140,000 clones, 80% to 85% detected once. Sequenced material: PBMCs. The source of these receptors is a male donor in good health and CMV-seronegative.

The V call is TRBV5-1, the J call TRBJ2-3; 12 bases match TRBD2. CDR3 length: 18 residues. Trimming removed 3 bases from V and 8 bases from J; junction bases left unmatched: 16. The germline V gene encodes CDR1 SGHRS and CDR2 YFSETQ. The CDR3 DNA is TGCGCCAGCAGCTATGGAACCACTAGCGGGGGGATACTTGCTACGCAGTATTTT. As protein: CASSYGTTSGGILATQYF.

CDR3 sequence: CASSRGQAGFYGYTF. CDR3 DNA sequence: TGTGCCAGCAGCCGAGGACAGGCCGGGTTTTATGGCTACACCTTC. The chain is built from TRBV6-5 and TRBJ1-2, with TRBD1 matching 7 bases. Losses at the gene ends were 6 bases for V and 5 bases for J; bases not matched to a gene: 12. CDR3 length equals 15 residues. CDR1 is MNHEY, CDR2 SVGAGI, per germline.

The chain couples TRBV5-1 to TRBJ1-1; possible D gene TRBD1, 5 bases. V lost 0 bases and J lost 1, with 7 bases in between. The germline CDR1 and CDR2 sequences are SGHRS and YFSETQ. This CDR3 spans 14 amino acids. CDR3 residues: CASSLDRPNTEAFF. The CDR3 coding sequence is TGCGCCAGCAGCTTGGACAGGCCGAACACTGAAGCTTTCTTT.

V and J are TRBV5-1 and TRBJ1-1, with 7 bases identical to TRBD1. Trimming cost V 4 bases and J 0 bases; bases outside gene matches: 3. The V gene's germline CDR1 is SGHRS and CDR2 YFSETQ. CDR3 length equals 14 residues. The CDR3 DNA reads TGCGCCAGCAGCCCCGACAGGGTGAACACTGAAGCTTTCTTT. Protein sequence: CASSPDRVNTEAFF.

This chain uses TRBV7-2 with TRBJ2-2, with a weak D call TRBD2 (6 bases). The CDR3 is 17 residues long. V dropped 1 base and J dropped 5 bases, with 17 bases sitting between them. The germline gives CDR1 SGHTA, CDR2 FQGNSA. In DNA form, the CDR3 reads TGTGCCAGCAGCTTAGAACCCTCGGGAGTTAGGACCGGGGAGCTGTTTTTT. Protein: CASSLEPSGVRTGELFF.

The V and J genes are TRBV19 and TRBJ2-6, with D possibly matching TRBD1 (5 bases). CDR3 size: 17 residues. Per the germline V gene, CDR1 is LNHDA and CDR2 is SQIVND (reference sequence). Between the trimmed V and J ends, which lost 7 bases and 0 bases, there was a span of 16 bases. The CDR3 loop reads CASKAAGWGSGANVLTF. CDR3 nucleotides: TGTGCCAGTAAGGCGGCAGGGTGGGGCTCTGGGGCCAACGTCCTGACTTTC.

The chain recombines TRBV9 with TRBJ2-5; 7 bases match TRBD1. CDR1 is SGDLS and CDR2 is YYNGEE in the germline V gene. With 0 bases clipped from V and 1 base from J, the junction kept 9 bases outside the gene matches. The length of the CDR3 is 17 residues. The CDR3 spells CASSVDISRTGQETQYF. Written as DNA, the CDR3 is TGTGCCAGCAGCGTAGACATTTCGAGGACAGGCCAAGAGACCCAGTACTTC.

V usage is TRBV6-1 and J usage is TRBJ2-1, with TRBD2 matching over 7 bases. Losses at the gene ends were 0 bases for V and 13 bases for J; bases not matched to a gene: 9. Germline V gene sequence: CDR1 MNHNS, CDR2 SASEGT. CDR3 length: 14 amino acids. CDR3 DNA sequence: TGTGCCAGCAGTGAAGCGTGGACTAGTTCGCGACAGTTCTTC. Its protein is CASSEAWTSSRQFF.

This sequence joins TRBV19 and TRBJ2-5; D perhaps matches TRBD1 (6 bases). CDR1 is LNHDA, CDR2 SQIVND, per germline (reference sequence). The CDR3 contains 16 residues. V gave up 4 bases and J gave up 1 base, with 16 bases separating them. CDR3 sequence: CASSSLTTGTQETQYF. The CDR3 bases are TGTGCCAGTAGTAGCCTAACGACAGGTACCCAAGAGACCCAGTACTTC.

J is TRBJ2-2 and V is TRBV10-3, with D possibly matching TRBD1 (6 bases). The V gene's germline CDR1 is ENHRY and CDR2 SYGVKD. The CDR3 has 14 residues. The V end was cut by 7 bases, the J end by 6 bases, with 15 bases between. CDR3 sequence reads: CAINERQDSGELFF. The CDR3 nucleotides read TGTGCCATCAACGAGAGACAGGATTCCGGGGAGCTGTTTTTT.

CDR3 loop: CASSAVFAASSGNTIYF. The CDR3 nucleotides read TGTGCCAGCAGCGCTGTCTTTGCGGCTAGCTCTGGAAACACCATATATTTT. The V and J genes are TRBV7-2 and TRBJ1-3, with unresolved D. Trimming took off 5 bases at V and 0 bases at J, with 17 bases between the two ends. The germline CDR1 and CDR2 sequences are SGHTA and FQGNSA. The CDR3 has 17 residues. The complete variable domain, with remaining parts taken from reference TRBV7-2 and TRBJ1-3, reads GAGVSQSPSNKVTEKGKDVELRCDPISGHTALYWYRQSLGQGLEFLIYFQGNSAPDKSGLPSDRFSAERTGGSVSTLTIQRTQQEDSAVYLCASSAVFAASSGNTIYFGEGSWLTVV.

The genes are TRBV5-1 and TRBJ2-7; the match to TRBD1 covers 9 bases. This CDR3 has 14 residues. After removal of 4 bases from V and 5 bases from J, the junction contained 7 bases not matched to a gene. The germline V gene encodes CDR1 SGHRS and CDR2 YFSETQ. In nucleotides, the CDR3 is TGCGCCAGCAGCATCCGGGACAGGGTCAACGAGCAGTACTTC. It encodes CASSIRDRVNEQYF.

The genes are TRBV5-1 and TRBJ2-2; 9 bases map to TRBD2. Unmatched junction bases numbered 1, after V lost 1 base and J lost 0 bases. Germline V lookup: CDR1 SGHRS, CDR2 YFSETQ. The CDR3 runs to 16 residues. Written as DNA, the CDR3 is TGCGCCAGCAGCTTGCGCGGGGGGGCGAACACCGGGGAGCTGTTTTTT. Amino acid sequence: CASSLRGGANTGELFF.

Notes on this clone: The sample contains more than one DNA sequence encoding this CDR3. The chain is built from TRBV11-3 and TRBJ2-1; 8 bases fit TRBD1. CDR1 is SGHNT, CDR2 YENEEA, per germline. The CDR3 is 16 residues long. V trimming: 2 bases; J trimming: 2 bases; junction bases outside the gene matches: 5. The CDR3 spells CASSLQDRVAYNEQFF. The CDR3 nucleotides are TGTGCCAGCAGCTTACAGGACAGGGTAGCCTACAATGAGCAGTTCTTC.

This CDR3 is CASSLDREAFF. CDR3 nucleotide sequence: TGTGCCAGCAGCTTGGACAGGGAAGCTTTCTTT. J is TRBJ1-1 and V is TRBV7-8, with TRBD1 identical over 7 bases. The CDR3 loop spans 11 amino acids. Losses at the gene ends were 3 bases for V and 8 bases for J; bases not matched to a gene: 0. Germline V gene lookup returns CDR1 SGHVS and CDR2 FQNEAQ.

A few counts support this clone. The chain carries TRBV6-4 and TRBJ2-3; TRBD2 agrees at 12 bases. V was pared by 0 bases and J by 6 bases, with 4 bases of the junction left unmatched. This CDR3 spans 16 amino acids. Germline values: CDR1 MRHNA, CDR2 SNTAGT. The CDR3 DNA sequence: TGTGCCAGCAGTGACTCGACTAGCGGGAGTCTGGATACGCAGTATTTT. It yields the protein CASSDSTSGSLDTQYF.

The chain is built from TRBV9 and TRBJ2-1; a weak D match, TRBD1 (6 bases). Trimming removed 2 bases from V and 5 bases from J, with 11 bases in between. The germline gives CDR1 SGDLS, CDR2 YYNGEE. The CDR3 is made up of 14 amino acids. The CDR3 sequence is CASSVGGQNNEQFF. The CDR3 DNA reads TGTGCCAGCAGCGTCGGCGGACAGAACAATGAGCAGTTCTTC.

The CDR3, as DNA: TGTGCCAGCAGCTCCCTACTTGATGGAAACATTCAGTACTTC. It translates to CASSSLLDGNIQYF. This sequence joins TRBV13 and TRBJ2-4; D remains unclear. This CDR3 region has 14 residues. Germline assignment: CDR1 PRHDT and CDR2 FYEKMQ (reference sequence). V gave up 4 bases and J gave up 6 bases, with 13 bases separating them.

This clone occurred a few times. This chain joins TRBV11-2 and TRBJ2-7; D is undetermined. The CDR3 has 15 residues. Germline lookup yields CDR1 SGHAT and CDR2 FQNNGV. V was clipped by 0 bases and J by 2 bases, with 11 bases between them. The CDR3 loop is CASSLDSERTYEQYF. The CDR3 DNA is TGTGCCAGCAGCTTAGATTCTGAGCGTACCTACGAGCAGTACTTC.

The rearrangement joins TRBV9 to TRBJ2-3; 9 bases are shared with TRBD2. From germline, CDR1 is SGDLS and CDR2 YYNGEE. This CDR3 comprises 16 residues. With V trimmed by 2 bases and J by 1 base, 5 bases remained unmatched. Here the CDR3 DNA reads TGTGCCAGCAGCGTTTATGCGGGAGGGGGCACAGATACGCAGTATTTT. Protein product: CASSVYAGGGTDTQYF.

The chain recombines TRBV6-1 with TRBJ1-3, with no clear D. Deletions cut 11 bases from V and 0 bases from J, with 14 bases between. Germline lookup yields CDR1 MNHNS and CDR2 SASEGT. The CDR3 contains 14 residues. CDR3 nucleotide sequence: TGTGCCGGTGGGTTGGGGAGCTCTGGAAACACCATATATTTT. It codes for CAGGLGSSGNTIYF.

This chain joins TRBV6-1 and TRBJ1-2; 11 positions match TRBD1. V gave up 5 bases and J gave up 3 bases; unmatched junction bases: 5. CDR1 and CDR2 from the germline V gene are MNHNS and SASEGT. The CDR3 is made up of 15 amino acids. The CDR3 loop reads CASSPRDRGDYGYTF. CDR3 sequence (DNA): TGTGCCAGCAGTCCCCGGGACAGGGGGGACTATGGCTACACCTTC.

J is TRBJ1-4 and V is TRBV7-2; 7 nucleotides line up with TRBD1. Germline CDR1 SGHTA, CDR2 FQGNSA. The trim removed 1 base at V and 4 bases at J, leaving 0 bases unmatched. This CDR3 spans 14 amino acids. CDR3 residues: CASSLDRGNEKLFF. The CDR3 nucleotides are TGTGCCAGCAGCTTAGACAGGGGTAATGAAAAACTGTTTTTT. The entire variable domain, with the rest obtained from reference TRBV7-2 and TRBJ1-4, is as follows: GAGVSQSPSNKVTEKGKDVELRCDPISGHTALYWYRQSLGQGLEFLIYFQGNSAPDKSGLPSDRFSAERTGGSVSTLTIQRTQQEDSAVYLCASSLDRGNEKLFFGSGTQLSVL.